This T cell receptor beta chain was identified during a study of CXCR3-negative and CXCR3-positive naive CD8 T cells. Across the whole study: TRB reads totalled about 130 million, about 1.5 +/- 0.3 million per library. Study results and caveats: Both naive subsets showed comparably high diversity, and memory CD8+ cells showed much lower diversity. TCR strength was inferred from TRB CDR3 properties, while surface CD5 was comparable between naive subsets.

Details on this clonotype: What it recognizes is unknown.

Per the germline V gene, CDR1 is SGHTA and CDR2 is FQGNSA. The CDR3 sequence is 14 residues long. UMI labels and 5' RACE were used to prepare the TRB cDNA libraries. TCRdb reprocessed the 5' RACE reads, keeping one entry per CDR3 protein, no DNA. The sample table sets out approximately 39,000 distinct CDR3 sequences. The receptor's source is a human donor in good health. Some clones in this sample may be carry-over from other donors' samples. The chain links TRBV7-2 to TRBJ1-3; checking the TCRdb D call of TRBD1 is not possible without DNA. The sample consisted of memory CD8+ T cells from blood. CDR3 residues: CASSTLGTGNTIYF. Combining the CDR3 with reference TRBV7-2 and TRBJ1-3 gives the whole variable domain GAGVSQSPSNKVTEKGKDVELRCDPISGHTALYWYRQSLGQGLEFLIYFQGNSAPDKSGLPSDRFSAERTGGSVSTLTIQRTQQEDSAVYLCASSTLGTGNTIYFGEGSWLTVV.